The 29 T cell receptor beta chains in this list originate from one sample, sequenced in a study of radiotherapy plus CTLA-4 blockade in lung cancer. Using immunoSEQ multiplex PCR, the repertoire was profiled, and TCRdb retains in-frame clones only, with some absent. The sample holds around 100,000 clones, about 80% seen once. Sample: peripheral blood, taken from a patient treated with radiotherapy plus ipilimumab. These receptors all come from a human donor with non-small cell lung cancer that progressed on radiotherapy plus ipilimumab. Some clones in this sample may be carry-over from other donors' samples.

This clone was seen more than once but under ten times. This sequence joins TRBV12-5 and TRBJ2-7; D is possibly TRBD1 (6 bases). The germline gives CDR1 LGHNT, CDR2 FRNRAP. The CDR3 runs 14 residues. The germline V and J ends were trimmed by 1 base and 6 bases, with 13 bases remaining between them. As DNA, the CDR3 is TGTGCTAGTGGTTTGGGTTGGGGGCAAGGCGAGCAGTACTTC. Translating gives CASGLGWGQGEQYF.

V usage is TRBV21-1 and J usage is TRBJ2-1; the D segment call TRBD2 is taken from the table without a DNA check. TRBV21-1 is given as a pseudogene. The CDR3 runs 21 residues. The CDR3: CASSKDHGTSGGSRWVNEQFF. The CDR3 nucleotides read TGTGCCAGCAGCAAAGATCACGGGACTAGCGGGGGTTCCCGATGGGTCAATGAGCAGTTCTTC.

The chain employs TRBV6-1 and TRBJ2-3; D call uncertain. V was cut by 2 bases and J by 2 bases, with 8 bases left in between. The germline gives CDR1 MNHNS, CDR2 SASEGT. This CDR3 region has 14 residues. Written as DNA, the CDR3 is TGTGCCAGCAGTGAACAAGATTTCACAGATACGCAGTATTTT. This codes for CASSEQDFTDTQYF.

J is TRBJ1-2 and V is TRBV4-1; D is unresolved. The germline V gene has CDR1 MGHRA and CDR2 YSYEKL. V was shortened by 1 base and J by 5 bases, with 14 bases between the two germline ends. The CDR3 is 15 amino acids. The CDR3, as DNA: TGCGCCAGCAGCCAAGGGGCGGGAGCCGGGTATGGCTACACCTTC. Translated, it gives CASSQGAGAGYGYTF.

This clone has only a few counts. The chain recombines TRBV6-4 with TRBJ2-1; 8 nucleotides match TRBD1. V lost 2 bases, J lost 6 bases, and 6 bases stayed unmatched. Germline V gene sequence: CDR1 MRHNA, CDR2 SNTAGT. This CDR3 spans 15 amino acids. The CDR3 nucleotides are TGTGCCAGCAGTGACGGGCAGGGGGCGCCCAATGAGCAGTTCTTC. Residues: CASSDGQGAPNEQFF.

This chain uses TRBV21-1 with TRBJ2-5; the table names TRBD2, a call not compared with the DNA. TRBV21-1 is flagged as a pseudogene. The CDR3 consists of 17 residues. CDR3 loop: CASSKVPGKSTRETQYF. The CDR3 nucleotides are TGTGCCAGCAGCAAAGTTCCGGGTAAATCCACGCGAGAGACCCAGTACTTC.

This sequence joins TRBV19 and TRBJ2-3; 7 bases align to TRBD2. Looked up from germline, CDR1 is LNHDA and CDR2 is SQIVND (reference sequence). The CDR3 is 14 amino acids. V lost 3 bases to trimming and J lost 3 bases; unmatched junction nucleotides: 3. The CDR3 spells CASSIGGGTDTQYF. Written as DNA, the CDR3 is TGTGCCAGTAGTATTGGGGGGGGAACAGATACGCAGTATTTT.

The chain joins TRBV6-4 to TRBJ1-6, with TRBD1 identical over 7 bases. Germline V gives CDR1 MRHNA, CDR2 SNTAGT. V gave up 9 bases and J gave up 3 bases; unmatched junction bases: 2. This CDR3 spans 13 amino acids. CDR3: CARRQGYNSPLHF. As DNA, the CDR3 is TGTGCCAGGAGACAGGGCTATAATTCACCCCTCCACTTT.

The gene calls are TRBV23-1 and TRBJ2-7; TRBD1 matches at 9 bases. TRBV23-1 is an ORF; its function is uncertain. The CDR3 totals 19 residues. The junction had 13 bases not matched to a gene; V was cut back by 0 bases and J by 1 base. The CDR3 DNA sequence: TGCGCCAGCAGTCAATCCCACATAAAATACAGGGGGCCATCCTACGAGCAGTACTTC. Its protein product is CASSQSHIKYRGPSYEQYF.

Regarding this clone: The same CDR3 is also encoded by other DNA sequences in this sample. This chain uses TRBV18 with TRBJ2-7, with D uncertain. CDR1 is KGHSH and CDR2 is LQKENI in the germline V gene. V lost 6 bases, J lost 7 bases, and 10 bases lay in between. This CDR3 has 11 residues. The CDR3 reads CASSPPGEQYF. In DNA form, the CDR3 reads TGTGCCAGCTCCCCTCCTGGGGAGCAGTACTTC.

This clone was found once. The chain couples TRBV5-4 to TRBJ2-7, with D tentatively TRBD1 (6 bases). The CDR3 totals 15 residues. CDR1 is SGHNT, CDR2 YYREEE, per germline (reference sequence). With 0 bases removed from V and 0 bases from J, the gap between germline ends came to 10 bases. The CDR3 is CASSLAGASSYEQYF. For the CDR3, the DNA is TGTGCCAGCAGCTTGGCAGGGGCTAGCTCCTACGAGCAGTACTTC.

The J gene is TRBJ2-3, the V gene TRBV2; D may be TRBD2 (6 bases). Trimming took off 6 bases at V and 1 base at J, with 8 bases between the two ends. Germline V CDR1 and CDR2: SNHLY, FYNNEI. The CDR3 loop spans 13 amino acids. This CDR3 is CASSREGTDTQYF. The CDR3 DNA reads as TGTGCCAGCAGCAGGGAGGGCACAGATACGCAGTATTTT.

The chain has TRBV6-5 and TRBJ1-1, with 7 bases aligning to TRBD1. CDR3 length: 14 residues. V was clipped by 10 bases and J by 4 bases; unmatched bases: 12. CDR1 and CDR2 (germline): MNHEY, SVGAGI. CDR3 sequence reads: CATLKQGRGTEAFF. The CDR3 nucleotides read TGTGCCACTCTGAAACAGGGGAGGGGCACTGAAGCTTTCTTT.

The CDR3 sequence: CASSVDGATALYGYTF. The CDR3 DNA follows: TGTGCCAGCAGCGTAGATGGGGCCACCGCCCTGTATGGCTACACCTTC. The J gene is TRBJ1-2, the V gene TRBV9; D is possibly TRBD1 (5 bases). With 0 bases removed from V and 5 bases from J, the gap between germline ends came to 17 bases. CDR3 size: 16 residues. The germline gives CDR1 SGDLS, CDR2 YYNGEE.

The CDR3 spells CASSLDSQETQYF. CDR3 DNA: TGCGCCAGCAGCTTGGACAGCCAAGAGACCCAGTACTTC. V is TRBV5-1 and J is TRBJ2-5; D uncertain. V lost 0 bases and J lost 1, with 4 bases in between. This CDR3 is 13 amino acids long. CDR1 and CDR2 (germline): SGHRS, YFSETQ.

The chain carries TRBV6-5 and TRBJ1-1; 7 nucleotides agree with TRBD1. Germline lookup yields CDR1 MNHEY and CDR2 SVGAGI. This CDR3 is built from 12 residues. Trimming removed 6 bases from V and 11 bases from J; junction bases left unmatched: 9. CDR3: CASRGQPSSAFF. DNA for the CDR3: TGTGCCAGCAGGGGACAGCCGAGCTCTGCTTTCTTT.

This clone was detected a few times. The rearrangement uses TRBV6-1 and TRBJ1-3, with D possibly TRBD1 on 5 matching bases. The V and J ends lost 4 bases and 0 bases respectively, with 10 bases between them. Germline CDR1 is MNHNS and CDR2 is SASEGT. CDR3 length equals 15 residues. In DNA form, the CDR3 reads TGTGCCAGCAGTGCTACTAGGGGCTCTGGAAACACCATATATTTT. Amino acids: CASSATRGSGNTIYF.

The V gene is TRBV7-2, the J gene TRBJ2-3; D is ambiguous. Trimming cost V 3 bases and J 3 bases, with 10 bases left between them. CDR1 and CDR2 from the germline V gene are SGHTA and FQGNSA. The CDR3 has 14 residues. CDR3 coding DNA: TGTGCCAGCAGCTTCAGCAGAGCGACAGATACGCAGTATTTT. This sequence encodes CASSFSRATDTQYF.

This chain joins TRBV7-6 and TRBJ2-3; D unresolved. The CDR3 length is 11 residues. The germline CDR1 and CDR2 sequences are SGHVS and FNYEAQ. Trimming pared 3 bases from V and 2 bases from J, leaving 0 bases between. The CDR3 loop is CASSFTDTQYF. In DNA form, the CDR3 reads TGTGCCAGCAGCTTCACAGATACGCAGTATTTT.

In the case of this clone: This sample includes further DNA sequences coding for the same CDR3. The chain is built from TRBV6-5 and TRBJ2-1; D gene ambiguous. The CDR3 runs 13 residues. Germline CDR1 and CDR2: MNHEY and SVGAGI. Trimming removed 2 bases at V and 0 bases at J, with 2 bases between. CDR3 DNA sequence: TGTGCCAGCAGTTACGACTCCTACAATGAGCAGTTCTTC. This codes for CASSYDSYNEQFF.

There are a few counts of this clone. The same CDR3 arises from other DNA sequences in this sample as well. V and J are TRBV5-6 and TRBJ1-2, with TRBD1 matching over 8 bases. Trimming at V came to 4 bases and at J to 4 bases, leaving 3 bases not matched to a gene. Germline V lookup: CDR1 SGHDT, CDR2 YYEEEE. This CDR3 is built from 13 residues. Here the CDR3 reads CASSRDRSYGYTF. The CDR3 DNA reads TGTGCCAGCAGCCGGGACAGGAGCTATGGCTACACCTTC.

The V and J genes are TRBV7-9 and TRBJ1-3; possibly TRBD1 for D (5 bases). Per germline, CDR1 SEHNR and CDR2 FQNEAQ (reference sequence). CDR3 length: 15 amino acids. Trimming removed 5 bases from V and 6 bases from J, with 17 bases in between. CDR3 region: CASSPPNIRENTIYF. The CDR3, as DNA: TGTGCCAGCAGCCCACCAAACATCAGGGAAAACACCATATATTTT.

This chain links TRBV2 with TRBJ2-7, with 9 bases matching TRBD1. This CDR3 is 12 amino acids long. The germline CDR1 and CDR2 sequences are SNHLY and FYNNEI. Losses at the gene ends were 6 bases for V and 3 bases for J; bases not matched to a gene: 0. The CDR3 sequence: CASRGQGYEQYF. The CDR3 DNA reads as TGTGCCAGCAGGGGACAGGGCTACGAGCAGTACTTC.

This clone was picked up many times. This CDR3 reads CASSLSRDNTGELFF. Here the CDR3 DNA reads TGTGCCAGCAGCTTATCGAGAGACAACACCGGGGAGCTGTTTTTT. The chain has TRBV7-3 and TRBJ2-2, with D unclear. Between the trimmed V and J ends, which lost 2 bases and 2 bases, there was a span of 9 bases. Germline V lookup: CDR1 SGHTA, CDR2 FQGTGA. The CDR3 covers 15 residues.

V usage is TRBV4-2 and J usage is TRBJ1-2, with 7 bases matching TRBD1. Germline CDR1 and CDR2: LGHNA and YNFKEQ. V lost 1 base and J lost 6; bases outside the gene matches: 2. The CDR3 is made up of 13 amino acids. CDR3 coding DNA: TGTGCCAGCAGCCAAGGGCAGGGGGATGGCTACACCTTC. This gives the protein CASSQGQGDGYTF.

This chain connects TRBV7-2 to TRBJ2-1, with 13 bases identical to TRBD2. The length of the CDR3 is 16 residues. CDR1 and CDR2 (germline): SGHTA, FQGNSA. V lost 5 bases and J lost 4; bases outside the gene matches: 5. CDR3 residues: CASSPRLAGGYNEQFF. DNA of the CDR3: TGTGCCAGCAGCCCTCGACTAGCGGGGGGATACAATGAGCAGTTCTTC.

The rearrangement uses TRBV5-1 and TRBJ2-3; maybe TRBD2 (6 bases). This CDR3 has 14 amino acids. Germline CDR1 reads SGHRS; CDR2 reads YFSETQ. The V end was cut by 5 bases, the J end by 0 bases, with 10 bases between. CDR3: CASRAGISTDTQYF. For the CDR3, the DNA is TGCGCCAGCAGGGCGGGGATTAGCACAGATACGCAGTATTTT.

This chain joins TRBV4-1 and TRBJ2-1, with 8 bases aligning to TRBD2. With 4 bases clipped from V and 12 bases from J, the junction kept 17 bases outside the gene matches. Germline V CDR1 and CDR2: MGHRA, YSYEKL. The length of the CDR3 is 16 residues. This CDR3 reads CASSLEIAGRGSGQFF. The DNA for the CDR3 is TGCGCCAGCAGCCTGGAGATAGCGGGGAGGGGGTCGGGGCAGTTCTTC.

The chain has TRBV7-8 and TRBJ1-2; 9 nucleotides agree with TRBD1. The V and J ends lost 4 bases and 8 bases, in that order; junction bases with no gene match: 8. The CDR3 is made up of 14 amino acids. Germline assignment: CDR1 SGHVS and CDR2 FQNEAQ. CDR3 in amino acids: CASSSRTGESGYTF. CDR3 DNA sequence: TGTGCCAGCAGCTCCCGGACAGGGGAAAGCGGCTACACCTTC.